A single sample gave rise to the 21 T cell receptor beta chains below, sequenced in a study of T-cell reconstitution after alpha-beta-depleted transplantation in children. Whole-study results and caveats: At the one-year point after transplant, T-cell counts and TCRbeta diversity were found to come mostly from T cells that had been newly produced.

Unique molecular identifiers were incorporated when the TCRbeta library was constructed. Each CDR3 protein is one row after TCRdb ran MiXCR on the PCR reads. Of approximately 300,000 distinct CDR3 sequences listed, around 7.3% are singletons. Their cognate antigens are unknown. The sequencing used peripheral blood, collected 360 days after TCRalphabeta/CD19-depleted stem cell transplant. The receptors shown here come from a female patient aged 2-15 years who had a stem cell transplant for Fanconi anemia, so the T cells may come from the graft donor.

This clonotype has at least ten counts. This rearrangement joins TRBV29-1 to TRBJ2-1; no definite D call. The CDR3 loop spans 11 amino acids. The V and J ends lost 1 base and 6 bases respectively, with 4 bases between them. Germline values: CDR1 SQVTM, CDR2 ANQGSEA. The CDR3 protein is CSVEGGNEQFF. CDR3 DNA: TGCAGCGTTGAAGGGGGCAATGAGCAGTTCTTC.

The chain combines TRBV5-1 with TRBJ1-1; no reliable D call. Trimming stripped 0 bases from V and 4 bases from J, with 16 bases between. The CDR3 extends over 16 amino acids. Germline V lookup: CDR1 SGHRS, CDR2 YFSETQ. The CDR3, as DNA: TGCGCCAGCAGCTTGGATGCAAGTTTGATCTCCACTGAAGCTTTCTTT. It specifies CASSLDASLISTEAFF.

This clonotype was observed at least ten times. The chain carries TRBV18 and TRBJ2-3; 10 nucleotides line up with TRBD2. This CDR3 region has 15 residues. Germline CDR1 reads KGHSH; CDR2 reads LQKENI. The ends lost 3 bases at V and 2 bases at J; junction bases unmatched: 2. CDR3 sequence (DNA): TGTGCCAGCTCACCGAGCGGGAGGGCCACAGATACGCAGTATTTT. It translates to CASSPSGRATDTQYF.

As concerns this clonotype: A much more abundant neighbour one base away suggests this may be a read error. The chain couples TRBV11-1 to TRBJ2-1, with D uncertain. The CDR3 spans 13 residues. From germline, CDR1 is SGHAT and CDR2 FQDESV (reference sequence). CDR3 in amino acids: CTSSSSIYNEQFF. The CDR3 DNA sequence: TGTACCAGCAGCTCGTCGATCTACAATGAGCAGTTCTTC.

This clonotype occurred many times. The CDR3 region has the DNA TGCAGTGCTAGAGCGGGGACTAGCGGTAACAATGAGCAGTTCTTC. Its protein is CSARAGTSGNNEQFF. V gene TRBV20-1 combines with J gene TRBJ2-1, with TRBD2 identical over 11 bases. The CDR3 covers 15 residues. Unmatched junction bases numbered 4, after V lost 1 base and J lost 5 bases. Germline-derived CDR1 and CDR2 are DFQATT and SNEGSKA (reference sequence).

This clonotype was picked up many times. This chain links TRBV4-3 with TRBJ2-1, with TRBD2 matching 8 bases. This CDR3 has 12 residues. Germline CDR1 is LGHNA and CDR2 is YSLEER. With V trimmed by 4 bases and J by 13 bases, 6 bases remained unmatched. CDR3 in DNA: TGCGCCAGCAGCCCGGGGGGGTCCCCCCAGTTCTTC. This encodes CASSPGGSPQFF.

This clonotype was recorded at least ten times. The V call is TRBV6-5, the J call TRBJ2-7; TRBD1 matches at 7 bases. The CDR3 contains 16 residues. Germline V gives CDR1 MNHEY, CDR2 SVGAGI. The junction had 11 bases not matched to a gene; V was cut back by 4 bases and J by 2 bases. This chain's CDR3 is CASSSTTGQATYEQYF. The CDR3 region has the DNA TGTGCCAGCAGTTCGACTACCGGACAGGCTACCTACGAGCAGTACTTC.

This chain joins TRBV30 and TRBJ1-2; D is uncertain. This CDR3 comprises 11 residues. V was shortened by 4 bases and J by 5 bases, with 8 bases between the two germline ends. The germline V gene encodes CDR1 GTSNPN and CDR2 SVGIG (reference sequence). Here the CDR3 reads CAWKFAYGYTF. The CDR3 DNA is TGTGCCTGGAAGTTTGCGTATGGCTACACCTTC.

This clonotype was counted between two and nine times. The chain uses TRBV11-2 and TRBJ2-7, with a possible D match to TRBD1 (6 bases). CDR3 size: 15 residues. V lost 7 bases and J lost 2, with 18 bases in between. From germline, CDR1 is SGHAT and CDR2 FQNNGV. The CDR3 is CASKPAGTPTYEQYF. The DNA of the CDR3 is TGTGCCAGCAAACCTGCCGGGACACCTACCTACGAGCAGTACTTC.

A few counts support this clonotype. The chain employs TRBV20-1 and TRBJ1-1; D is possibly TRBD1 (6 bases). V dropped 2 bases and J dropped 3 bases, with 10 bases sitting between them. The CDR3 spans 13 residues. Germline V gene sequence: CDR1 DFQATT, CDR2 SNEGSKA (reference sequence). This chain's CDR3 is CSARLKGDTEAFF. Written as DNA, the CDR3 is TGCAGTGCTAGACTAAAGGGGGACACTGAAGCTTTCTTT.

This clonotype turned up a few times. CDR3 region: CASSKTGTPAETQYF. Written as DNA, the CDR3 is TGTGCCAGCAGCAAAACCGGGACACCGGCAGAGACCCAGTACTTC. The J gene is TRBJ2-5, the V gene TRBV7-9; D might be TRBD1 (6 bases). V lost 5 bases to trimming and J lost 4 bases, with 17 bases between them. There are 15 residues in the CDR3. In germline, CDR1 is SEHNR, CDR2 FQNEAQ (reference sequence).

This clonotype has a count of ten or more. This sequence joins TRBV27 and TRBJ2-7, with 7 bases lining up with TRBD1. The trim removed 6 bases at V and 3 bases at J, leaving 5 bases unmatched. The germline CDR1 and CDR2 sequences are MNHEY and SMNVEV (reference sequence). The CDR3 is 13 residues long. The CDR3 coding sequence is TGTGCCAGCAGGCGTACAGGGGTCTACGAGCAGTACTTC. This translates into CASRRTGVYEQYF.

In this sample, this clonotype turned up a few times. The chain links TRBV7-2 to TRBJ1-5; D unresolved. Germline V gene sequence: CDR1 SGHTA, CDR2 FQGNSA. This CDR3 spans 13 amino acids. V was trimmed by 1 base and J by 5 bases, leaving 6 bases between them. The CDR3 coding sequence is TGTGCCAGCAGCTTAGTTCAGGATCAGCCCCAGCATTTT. It yields the protein CASSLVQDQPQHF.

This clonotype was recorded at least ten times. As DNA, the CDR3 is TGTGCCAGCAGTTTAAACCTTCCGCGGGGACTCACAGATACGCAGTATTTT. As protein: CASSLNLPRGLTDTQYF. The chain combines TRBV27 with TRBJ2-3, with a weak D call TRBD2 (6 bases). Germline V gene data show CDR1 as MNHEY and CDR2 as SMNVEV (reference sequence). Trimming shortened V by 2 bases and J by 2 bases, and 17 bases separated the two germline ends. The CDR3 totals 17 residues.

This clonotype was seen a few times. The chain has TRBV9 and TRBJ2-7; D could derive from TRBD1 or TRBD2 (5 bases each). Germline CDR1 is SGDLS and CDR2 is YYNGEE. This CDR3 is 14 amino acids long. V was trimmed by 3 bases and J by 4 bases, leaving 14 bases between them. The CDR3 bases are TGTGCCAGCAGCGCCGGGGCTAGAGGGTACGAGCAGTACTTC. Its protein is CASSAGARGYEQYF.

This clonotype came up many times. This chain uses TRBV5-1 with TRBJ2-1; D might be TRBD1 or TRBD2, each matching 5 bases. Deletions cut 2 bases from V and 8 bases from J, with 14 bases between. Germline loops: CDR1 SGHRS, CDR2 YFSETQ. The CDR3 sequence is 14 residues long. This CDR3 reads CASSFQPGDDEQFF. Here the CDR3 DNA reads TGCGCCAGCAGCTTTCAGCCTGGGGACGATGAGCAGTTCTTC.

At least ten counts were recorded for this clonotype. The gene calls are TRBV20-1 and TRBJ2-1, with 11 bases aligning to TRBD1. The germline CDR1 and CDR2 sequences are DFQATT and SNEGSKA (reference sequence). The V and J ends lost 3 bases and 4 bases, in that order; junction bases with no gene match: 2. The CDR3 has 14 residues. The CDR3 nucleotides are TGCAGTGCTAGGGGGGACAGGGGGTACAATGAGCAGTTCTTC. Its protein product is CSARGDRGYNEQFF.

This clonotype was observed at least ten times. The V call is TRBV28, the J call TRBJ1-4; 8 nucleotides agree with TRBD1. CDR1 MDHEN and CDR2 SYDVKM come from the germline V gene. V shed 6 bases and J 10 bases; nucleotides not matched to a gene: 13. The CDR3 is 15 residues long. The CDR3 nucleotides are TGTGCCAGCAGGCAACGGACAGGGAACCCAGGAAAACTGTTTTTT. Protein sequence: CASRQRTGNPGKLFF.

This clonotype appeared a few times. DNA of the CDR3: TGTGCCAGCAGTTTAAAGGGGAACTATGGCTACACCTTC. This encodes CASSLKGNYGYTF. This sequence joins TRBV27 and TRBJ1-2; tentative D call: TRBD1 (5 bases). This CDR3 has 13 residues. CDR1 is MNHEY and CDR2 is SMNVEV in the germline V gene (reference sequence). The V end was cut by 2 bases, the J end by 2 bases, with 6 bases between.

The genes are TRBV9 and TRBJ1-1; possibly TRBD1 for D (5 bases). Looked up from germline, CDR1 is SGDLS and CDR2 is YYNGEE. The CDR3 consists of 15 residues. V was shortened by 4 bases and J by 3 bases, with 16 bases between the two germline ends. The CDR3 nucleotides are TGTGCCAGCAGCTCTTACCTAGGGGCCTACACTGAAGCTTTCTTT. Residues: CASSSYLGAYTEAFF.

This clonotype was detected many times. The CDR3 protein is CASSQVAGGSDTQYF. CDR3 sequence (DNA): TGCGCCAGCAGCCAAGTAGCGGGGGGGTCAGATACGCAGTATTTT. The J gene is TRBJ2-3, the V gene TRBV4-3; TRBD2 matches 11 bases. Losses at the gene ends were 1 base for V and 4 bases for J; bases not matched to a gene: 1. The CDR3 runs to 15 residues. The V gene's germline CDR1 is LGHNA and CDR2 YSLEER.